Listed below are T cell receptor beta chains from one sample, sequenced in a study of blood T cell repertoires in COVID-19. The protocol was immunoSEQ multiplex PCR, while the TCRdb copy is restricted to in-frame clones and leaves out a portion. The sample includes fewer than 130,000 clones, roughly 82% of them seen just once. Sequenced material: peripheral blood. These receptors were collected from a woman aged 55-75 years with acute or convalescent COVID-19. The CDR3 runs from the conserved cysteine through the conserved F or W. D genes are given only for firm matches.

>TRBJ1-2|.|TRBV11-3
TGTGCCAGCAGCCCCCTGGGGGGGCTTAGCTATGGCTACACCTTC
CASSPLGGLSYGYTF
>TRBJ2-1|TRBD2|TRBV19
TGTGCCAGTGGGCTTCTAACGGGGGGTTCCTACAATGAGCAGTTCTTC
CASGLLTGGSYNEQFF
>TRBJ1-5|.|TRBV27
TGTGCCAGCAAACCTCGATGGGGGGTGGGGAATCAGCCCCAGCATTTT
CASKPRWGVGNQPQHF
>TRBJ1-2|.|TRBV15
TGTGCCACCAGCAGAGACGCCGTTCTATATGGCTACACCTTC
CATSRDAVLYGYTF
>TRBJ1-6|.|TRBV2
TGTGCCAGCAGCCCCCAGGTCACCATTAATTCACCCCTCCACTTT
CASSPQVTINSPLHF
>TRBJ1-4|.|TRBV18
TGTGCCAGCTCGAGGGCCCTGAGCGAAAAACTGTTTTTT
CASSRALSEKLFF
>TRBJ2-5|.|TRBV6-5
TGTGCCAGCACGTGGAACGGGAAAACCCAGTACTTC
CASTWNGKTQYF
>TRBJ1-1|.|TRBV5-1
TGCGCCAGCAGCCCCGGGAACCGACCATCGGTGGCTGAAGCTTTCTTT
CASSPGNRPSVAEAFF
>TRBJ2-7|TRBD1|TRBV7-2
TGTGCCAGCAGCTTACTCACAGGGGCGAGATACGAGCAGTACTTC
CASSLLTGARYEQYF
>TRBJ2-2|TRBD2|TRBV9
TGTGCCAGCAGCGTAGGTAGCGGGGGGGCCTCCGGGGAGCTGTTTTTT
CASSVGSGGASGELFF